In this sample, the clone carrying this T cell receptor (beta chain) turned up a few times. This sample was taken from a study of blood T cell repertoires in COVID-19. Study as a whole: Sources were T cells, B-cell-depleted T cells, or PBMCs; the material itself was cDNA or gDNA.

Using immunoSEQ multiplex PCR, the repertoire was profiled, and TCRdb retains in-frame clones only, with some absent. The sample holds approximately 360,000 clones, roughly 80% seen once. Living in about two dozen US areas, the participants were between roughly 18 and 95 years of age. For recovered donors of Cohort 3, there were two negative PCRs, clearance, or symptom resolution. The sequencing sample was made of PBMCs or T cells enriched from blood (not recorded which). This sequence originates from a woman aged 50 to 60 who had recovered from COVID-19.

The CDR3 DNA reads TGTGCCAGCAGCTTCGGACAGGGCACAGATACGCAGTATTTT. Translated, it gives CASSFGQGTDTQYF. The rearrangement uses TRBV5-5 and TRBJ2-3, with 7 bases fitting TRBD1. The CDR3 totals 14 residues. With 2 bases clipped from V and 1 base from J, the junction kept 1 base outside the gene matches. Looked up from germline, CDR1 is SGHKS and CDR2 is YYEKEE (reference sequence).